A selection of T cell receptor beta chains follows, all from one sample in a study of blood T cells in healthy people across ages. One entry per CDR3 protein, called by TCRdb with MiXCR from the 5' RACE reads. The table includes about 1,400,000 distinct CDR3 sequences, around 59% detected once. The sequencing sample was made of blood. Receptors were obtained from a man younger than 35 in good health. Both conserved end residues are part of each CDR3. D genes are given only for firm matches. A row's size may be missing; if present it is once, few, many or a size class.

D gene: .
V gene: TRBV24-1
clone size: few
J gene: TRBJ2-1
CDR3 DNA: TGTGCCACCAGTGATCCCTACCAGGGAACTGAGCAGTTCTTC
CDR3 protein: CATSDPYQGTEQFF

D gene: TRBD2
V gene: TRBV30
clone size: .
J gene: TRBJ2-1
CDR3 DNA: TGTGCCTGGAGTGTACGCGGGAGGACCGTTGGCGAGCAGTTCTTC
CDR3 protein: CAWSVRGRTVGEQFF

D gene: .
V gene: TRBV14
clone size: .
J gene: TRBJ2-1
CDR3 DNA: TGTGCCAGCAGCCCCTTCCTTCGGGGTTTGCGCAATGAGCAGTTCTTC
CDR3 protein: CASSPFLRGLRNEQFF

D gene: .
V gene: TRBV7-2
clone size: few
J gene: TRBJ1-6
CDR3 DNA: TGTGCCAGCAGTCTCAGGGAATCTAGGAATTCACCCCTCCACTTT
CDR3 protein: CASSLRESRNSPLHF

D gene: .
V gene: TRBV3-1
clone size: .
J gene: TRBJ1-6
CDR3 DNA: TGTGCCAGCAGCCAGCCAGGGGCTTCACCCCTCCACTTT
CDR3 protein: CASSQPGASPLHF

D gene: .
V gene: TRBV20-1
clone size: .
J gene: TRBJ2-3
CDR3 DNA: TGCAGTGCTAGAGGAGTGGGAGGAGGAACAGGGGGCACAGATACGCAGTATTTT
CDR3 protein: CSARGVGGGTGGTDTQYF

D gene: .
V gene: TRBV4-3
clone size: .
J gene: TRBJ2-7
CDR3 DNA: TGCGCCAGCAGCCAAGATGGTCCGGAGGAGGACTACGAGCAGTACTTC
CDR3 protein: CASSQDGPEEDYEQYF

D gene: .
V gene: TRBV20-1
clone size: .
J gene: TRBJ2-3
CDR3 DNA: TGCAGTGCTAGAGGGGAGGCCGGAACTAGAGTTTTGGCGGGTACGCAGTATTTT
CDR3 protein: CSARGEAGTRVLAGTQYF

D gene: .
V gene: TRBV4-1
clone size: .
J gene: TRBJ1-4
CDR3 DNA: TGCGCCAGCAGCCAAGAAGGGGGAAACGAACTGTTTTTT
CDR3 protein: CASSQEGGNELFF

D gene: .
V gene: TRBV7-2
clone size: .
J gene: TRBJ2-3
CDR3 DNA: TGTGCCAGCAGCTTAGTCATAGCTGGCACAGATACGCAGTATTTT
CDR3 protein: CASSLVIAGTDTQYF

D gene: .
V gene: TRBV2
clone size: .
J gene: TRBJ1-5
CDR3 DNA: TGTGCCAGCAGTGAAGGGGCCAACAGGGATCAGCCCCAGCATTTT
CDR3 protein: CASSEGANRDQPQHF

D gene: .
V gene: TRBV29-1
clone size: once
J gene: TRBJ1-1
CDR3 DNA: TGCAGCGTTGAACAGAAACTGAACACTGAAGCTTTCTTT
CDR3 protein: CSVEQKLNTEAFF

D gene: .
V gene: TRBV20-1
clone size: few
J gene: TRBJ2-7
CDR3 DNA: TGCAGTGCTAGAGATCGATATGGCCCTTGGAGCTCCTACGAGCAGTACTTC
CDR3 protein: CSARDRYGPWSSYEQYF

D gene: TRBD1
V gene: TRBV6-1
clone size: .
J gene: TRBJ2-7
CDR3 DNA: TGTGCCAGCAGGGGGGACAGTTTTTTTTACGAGCAGTACTTC
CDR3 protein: CASRGDSFFYEQYF

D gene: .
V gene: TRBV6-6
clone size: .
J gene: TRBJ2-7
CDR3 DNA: TGTGCCAGCAGCGACGGGATATTTTATTACGAGCAGTACTTC
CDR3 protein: CASSDGIFYYEQYF

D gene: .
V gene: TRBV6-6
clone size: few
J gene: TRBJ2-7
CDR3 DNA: TGTGCCAGCGGACCAACTAACGAGCAGTACTTC
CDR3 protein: CASGPTNEQYF

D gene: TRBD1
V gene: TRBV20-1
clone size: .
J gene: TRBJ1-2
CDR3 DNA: TGCAGTGCTAGCTCGGGACAGGGATTTGGTGGCTACACCTTC
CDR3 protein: CSASSGQGFGGYTF

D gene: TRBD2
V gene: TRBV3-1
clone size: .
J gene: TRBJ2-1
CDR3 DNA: TGTGCCAGCAGCGGGCTAGCGGGTTCCGTCTACAATGAGCAGTTCTTC
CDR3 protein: CASSGLAGSVYNEQFF

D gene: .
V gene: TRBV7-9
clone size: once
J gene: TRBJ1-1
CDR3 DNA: TGTGCCAGCAGCTTACCCCAGGTGAGCACTGAAGCTTTCTTT
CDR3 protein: CASSLPQVSTEAFF

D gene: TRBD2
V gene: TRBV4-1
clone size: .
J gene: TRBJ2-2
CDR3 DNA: TGCGCCAGCAGCCAGGGACTAGCCGTCACCGGGGAGCTGTTTTTT
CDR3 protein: CASSQGLAVTGELFF

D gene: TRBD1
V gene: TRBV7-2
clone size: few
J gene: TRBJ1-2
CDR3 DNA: TGTGCCAGCAGCCGAGTATCCGGGACAGCATATGGCTACACCTTC
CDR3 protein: CASSRVSGTAYGYTF

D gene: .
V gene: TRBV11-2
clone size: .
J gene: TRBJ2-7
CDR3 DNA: TGTGCCAGCAGCTTAGCTGGGGAAAGGGGCTCCTACGAGCAGTACTTC
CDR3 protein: CASSLAGERGSYEQYF

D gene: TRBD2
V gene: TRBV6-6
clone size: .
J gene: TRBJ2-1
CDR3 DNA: TGTGCCAGCAGTCTGATAGCGGGGGCACCCAATGAGCAGTTCTTC
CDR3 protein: CASSLIAGAPNEQFF

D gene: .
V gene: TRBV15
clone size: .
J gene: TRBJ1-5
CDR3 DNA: TGTGCCACCAGCAGAGATCACGGGGTGGTTGGCAATCAGCCCCAGCATTTT
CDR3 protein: CATSRDHGVVGNQPQHF

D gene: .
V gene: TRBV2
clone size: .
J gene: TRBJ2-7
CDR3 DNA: TGTGCCAGCAGTGAAGGGAGGAAAAGCTCCTACGAGCAGTACTTC
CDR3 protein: CASSEGRKSSYEQYF

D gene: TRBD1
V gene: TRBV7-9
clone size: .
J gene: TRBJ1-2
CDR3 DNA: TGTGCCAGCAGCCAGGGACAGCCTAACTATGGCTACACCTTC
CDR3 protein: CASSQGQPNYGYTF

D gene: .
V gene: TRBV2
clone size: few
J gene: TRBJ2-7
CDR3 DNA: TGTGCCAGCAGTCCCACCCAACGGGGGTCGTACGAGCAGTACTTC
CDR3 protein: CASSPTQRGSYEQYF

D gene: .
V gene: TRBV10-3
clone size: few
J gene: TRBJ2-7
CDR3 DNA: TGTGCCACAGCCGGGACAAACTACGAGCAGTACTTC
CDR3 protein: CATAGTNYEQYF

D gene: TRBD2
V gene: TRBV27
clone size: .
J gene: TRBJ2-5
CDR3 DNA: TGTGCCAGCAGTACACTAGCGGGAATAGAACAAGAGACCCAGTACTTC
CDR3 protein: CASSTLAGIEQETQYF

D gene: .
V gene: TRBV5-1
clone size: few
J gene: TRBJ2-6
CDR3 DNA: TGCGCCAGCAGCGGGCAGGGCCTTGGAGCTGGGGCCAACGTCCTGACTTTC
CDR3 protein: CASSGQGLGAGANVLTF

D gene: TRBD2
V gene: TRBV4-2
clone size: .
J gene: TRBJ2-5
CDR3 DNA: TGTGCCAGCAGCAAGAGACTAGCGGTAGAGACCCAGTACTTC
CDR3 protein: CASSKRLAVETQYF

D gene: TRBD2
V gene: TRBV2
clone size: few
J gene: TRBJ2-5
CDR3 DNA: TGTGCCAGCAGAGGACTAGCGGGAGTCGTAAAGACCCAGTACTTC
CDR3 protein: CASRGLAGVVKTQYF

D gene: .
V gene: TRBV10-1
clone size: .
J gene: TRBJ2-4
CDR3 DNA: TGCGCCCCCCCGGGGTATCAGTACTTC
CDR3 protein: CAPPGYQYF

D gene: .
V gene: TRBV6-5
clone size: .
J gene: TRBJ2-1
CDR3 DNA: TGTGCCACTGCACGGAGCTCCTACAATGAGCAGTTCTTC
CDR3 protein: CATARSSYNEQFF

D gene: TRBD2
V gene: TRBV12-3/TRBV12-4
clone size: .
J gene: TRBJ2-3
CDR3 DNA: TGTGCCAGCAGGACCAGCGGGAGGGCAGATACGCAGTATTTT
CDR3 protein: CASRTSGRADTQYF

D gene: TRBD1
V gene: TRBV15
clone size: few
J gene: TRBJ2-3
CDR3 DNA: TGTGCCACCAGCAGTACTCGGACAGGGGGCCGGGATACGCAGTATTTT
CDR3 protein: CATSSTRTGGRDTQYF

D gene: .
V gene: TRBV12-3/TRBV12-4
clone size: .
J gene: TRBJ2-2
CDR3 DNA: TGTGCCAGCAGTCCCGACACAGACCTCACCGGGGAGCTGTTTTTT
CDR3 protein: CASSPDTDLTGELFF

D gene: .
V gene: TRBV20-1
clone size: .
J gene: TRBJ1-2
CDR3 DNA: TGCAGTGCTAGATCGGTGAACTATGGCTACACCTTC
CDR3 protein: CSARSVNYGYTF

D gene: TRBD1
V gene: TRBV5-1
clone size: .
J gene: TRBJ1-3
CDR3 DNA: TGCGCCAGCAGCAGATGGACAGGAGAGGGAAACACCATATATTTT
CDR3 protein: CASSRWTGEGNTIYF

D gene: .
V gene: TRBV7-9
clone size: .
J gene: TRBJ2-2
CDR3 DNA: TGTGCCAGCAGCTTAAATCCCGGGACATCAAACACCGGGGAGCTGTTTTTT
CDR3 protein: CASSLNPGTSNTGELFF

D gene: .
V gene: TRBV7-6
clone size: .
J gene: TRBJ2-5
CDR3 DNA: TGTGCCGTCCGGTGTGGGGGAATAGAGACCCAGTACTTC
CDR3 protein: CAVRCGGIETQYF

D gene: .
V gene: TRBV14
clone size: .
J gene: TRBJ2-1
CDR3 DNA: TGTGCCAGCAGCGTTAGGAACAATGAGCAGTTCTTC
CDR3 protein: CASSVRNNEQFF

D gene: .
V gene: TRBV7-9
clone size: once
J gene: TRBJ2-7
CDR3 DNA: TGTGCCAGCAGCCCACTGGACAGCTCCTCCTACGAGCAGTACTTC
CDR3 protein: CASSPLDSSSYEQYF

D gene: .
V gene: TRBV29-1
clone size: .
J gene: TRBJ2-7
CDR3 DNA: TGCAGCGCCCTAATACAGGGAGGCCACTACGAGCAGTACTTC
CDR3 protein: CSALIQGGHYEQYF

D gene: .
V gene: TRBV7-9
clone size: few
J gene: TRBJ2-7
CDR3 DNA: TGTGCCAGCAGCCCCCCCCTGGGGAGCTCCTACAATGAGCAGTACTTC
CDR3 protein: CASSPPLGSSYNEQYF

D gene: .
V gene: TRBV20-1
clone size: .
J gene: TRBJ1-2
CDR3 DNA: TGCAGTGCTAGAGCCCCCTCCCGGAACGATGGCTACACCTTC
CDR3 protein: CSARAPSRNDGYTF

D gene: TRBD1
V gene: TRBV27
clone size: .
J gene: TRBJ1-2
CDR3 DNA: TGTGCCAGCAGTTTTGGACAGGGGAACTATGGCTACACCTTC
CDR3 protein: CASSFGQGNYGYTF

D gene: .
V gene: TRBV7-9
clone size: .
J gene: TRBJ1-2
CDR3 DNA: TGTGCCAGCAGCCGGAACAGGGCTAATGGCTACACCTTC
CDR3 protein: CASSRNRANGYTF

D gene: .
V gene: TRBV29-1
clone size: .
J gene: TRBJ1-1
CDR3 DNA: TGCAGCGTTGAAGGTGGGGCCAGGGCTTTCTTT
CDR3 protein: CSVEGGARAFF